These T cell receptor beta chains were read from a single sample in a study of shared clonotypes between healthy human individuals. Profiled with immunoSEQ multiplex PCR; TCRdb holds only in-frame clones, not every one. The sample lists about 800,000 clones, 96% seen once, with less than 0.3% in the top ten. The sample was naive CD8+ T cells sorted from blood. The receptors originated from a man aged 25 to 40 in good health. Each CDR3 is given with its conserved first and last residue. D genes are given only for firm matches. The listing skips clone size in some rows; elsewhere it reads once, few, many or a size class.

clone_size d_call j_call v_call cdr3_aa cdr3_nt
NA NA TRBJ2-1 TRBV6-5 CASSPPGGLREQFF TGTGCCAGCAGTCCCCCTGGGGGGCTAAGGGAGCAGTTCTTC
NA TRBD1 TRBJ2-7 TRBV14 CASSLGTGGFYEQYF TGTGCCAGCAGCCTCGGGACAGGGGGGTTTTACGAGCAGTACTTC
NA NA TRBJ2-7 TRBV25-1 CASSDNSYEQYF TGTGCCAGCAGTGACAATAGCTACGAGCAGTACTTC
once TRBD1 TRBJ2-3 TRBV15 CATSSEQGTDTQYF TGTGCCACCAGCAGCGAACAGGGGACAGATACGCAGTATTTT
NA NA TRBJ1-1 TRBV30 CAWSSDIATEAFF TGTGCCTGGAGTAGCGACATTGCCACTGAAGCTTTCTTT
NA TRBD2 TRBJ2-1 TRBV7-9 CASRFALAGVSNEQFF TGTGCCAGCAGGTTCGCTCTAGCGGGAGTCTCCAATGAGCAGTTCTTC
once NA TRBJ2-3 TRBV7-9 CASSLGTLFGTDTQYF TGTGCCAGCAGCTTAGGGACACTCTTTGGGACAGATACGCAGTATTTT
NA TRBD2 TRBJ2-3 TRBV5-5 CASSLRLAGLVDTQYF TGTGCCAGCAGCTTGAGACTAGCGGGACTAGTGGATACGCAGTATTTT
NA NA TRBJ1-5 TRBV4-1 CASSQVGNQPQHF TGCGCCAGCAGCCAAGTGGGAAATCAGCCCCAGCATTTT
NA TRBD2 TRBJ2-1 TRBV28 CASSLLAEQFF TGTGCCAGCAGTTTACTAGCGGAACAGTTCTTC
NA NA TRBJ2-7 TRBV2 CASRPDPGSLLQQYF TGTGCCAGCAGGCCCGACCCCGGGAGCCTTCTACAGCAGTACTTC
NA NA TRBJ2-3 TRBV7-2 CASSLPTTSTDTQYF TGTGCCAGCAGCTTACCGACTACCAGCACAGATACGCAGTATTTT
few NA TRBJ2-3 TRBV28 CASSLGDTQYF TGTGCCAGCAGTTTGGGAGATACGCAGTATTTT
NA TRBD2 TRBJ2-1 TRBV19 CASSAGLPLGQFF TGTGCCAGTAGTGCGGGACTACCTCTGGGGCAGTTCTTC
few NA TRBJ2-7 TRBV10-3 CAIKAGEEYEQYF TGTGCCATCAAGGCAGGGGAGGAGTACGAGCAGTACTTC
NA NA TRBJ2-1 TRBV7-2 CASSPPGDDGNEQFF TGTGCCAGCAGCCCCCCAGGGGATGATGGCAATGAGCAGTTCTTC
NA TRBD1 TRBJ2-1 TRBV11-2 CASSSHGQGFDEQFF TGTGCCAGCAGCTCACATGGACAGGGGTTCGATGAGCAGTTCTTC
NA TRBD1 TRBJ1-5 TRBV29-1 CSVGQGGQPQHF TGCAGCGTCGGACAGGGCGGTCAGCCCCAGCATTTT
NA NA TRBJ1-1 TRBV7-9 CASSLDLTEAFF TGTGCCAGCAGCTTAGATCTCACTGAAGCTTTCTTT
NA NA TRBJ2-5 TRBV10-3 CALGVRVGVQETQYF TGTGCCCTCGGGGTTCGCGTGGGAGTCCAAGAGACCCAGTACTTC
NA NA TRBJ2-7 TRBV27 CASSSSKGPYEQYF TGTGCCAGCAGTTCCTCTAAAGGGCCCTACGAGCAGTACTTC
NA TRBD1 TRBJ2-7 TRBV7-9 CASSPKDRPTYEQYF TGTGCCAGCAGCCCGAAGGACAGGCCTACCTACGAGCAGTACTTC
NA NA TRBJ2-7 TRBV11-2 CASSFYRATYEQYF TGTGCCAGCAGCTTCTACAGGGCTACCTACGAGCAGTACTTC
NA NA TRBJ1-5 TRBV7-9 CASSLGGRPQHF TGTGCCAGCAGCCTAGGGGGGCGGCCCCAGCATTTT
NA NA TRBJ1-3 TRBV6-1 CASSLDSYSGNTIYF TGTGCCAGCAGCCTAGACAGTTACTCTGGAAACACCATATATTTT
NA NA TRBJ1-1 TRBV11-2 CASSQFSREHGTEAFF TGTGCCAGCAGCCAATTCTCGAGGGAGCATGGCACTGAAGCTTTCTTT
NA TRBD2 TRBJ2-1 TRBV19 CASSLGLVYEQFF TGTGCCAGTAGTCTAGGACTAGTCTATGAGCAGTTCTTC
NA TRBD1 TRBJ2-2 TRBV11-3 CASSPYKTGGELFF TGTGCCAGCAGCCCATACAAGACAGGGGGGGAGCTGTTTTTT
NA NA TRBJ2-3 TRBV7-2 CASSPPSRDAFTDTQYF TGTGCCAGCAGCCCCCCCTCCAGGGACGCCTTCACAGATACGCAGTATTTT
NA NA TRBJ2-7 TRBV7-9 CASSPIWGEVSSYEQYF TGTGCCAGCAGCCCAATCTGGGGGGAGGTCAGCTCCTACGAGCAGTACTTC
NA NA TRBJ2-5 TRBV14 CASSQVGQRETQYF TGTGCCAGCAGCCAAGTGGGCCAACGAGAGACCCAGTACTTC
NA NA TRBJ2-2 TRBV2 CASSEGTGRMNTGELFF TGTGCCAGCAGTGAAGGGACGGGACGGATGAACACCGGGGAGCTGTTTTTT
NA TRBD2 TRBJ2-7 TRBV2 CASSPGLAGPKPYEQYF TGTGCCAGCAGTCCGGGACTAGCGGGCCCAAAACCTTACGAGCAGTACTTC
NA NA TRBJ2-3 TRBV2 CAVRDRTQYF TGTGCCGTAAGGGATCGTACGCAGTATTTT
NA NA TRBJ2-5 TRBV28 CASSLYRLQETQYF TGTGCCAGCAGTTTATACCGCCTACAAGAGACCCAGTACTTC
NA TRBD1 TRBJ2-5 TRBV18 CASSSTGAKLTQYF TGTGCCAGCTCATCGACAGGGGCTAAATTGACCCAGTACTTC
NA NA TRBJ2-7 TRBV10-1 CASSDGGSSYEQYF TGCGCCAGCAGTGACGGCGGAAGCTCCTACGAGCAGTACTTC
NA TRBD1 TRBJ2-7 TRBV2 CATLHPGQGYEQYF TGTGCCACTCTCCACCCGGGACAGGGTTACGAGCAGTACTTC
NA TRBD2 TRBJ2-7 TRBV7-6 CASSLEMPSGSGEQYF TGTGCCAGCAGCTTAGAAATGCCCAGCGGGAGCGGTGAGCAGTACTTC
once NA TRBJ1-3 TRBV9 CASSVEVSSGNTIYF TGTGCCAGCAGCGTAGAAGTTTCTTCTGGAAACACCATATATTTT
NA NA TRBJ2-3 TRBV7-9 CASSISGDTDTQYF TGTGCCAGCAGCATTTCCGGGGACACAGATACGCAGTATTTT
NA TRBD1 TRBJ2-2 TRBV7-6 CASSFPRTGDTGELFF TGTGCCAGCAGCTTTCCTCGGACAGGTGACACCGGGGAGCTGTTTTTT
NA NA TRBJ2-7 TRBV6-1 CASSEASPYEQYF TGTGCCAGCAGTGAAGCGTCCCCCTACGAGCAGTACTTC
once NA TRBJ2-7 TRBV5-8 CASSLGQPQQYF TGTGCCAGCAGCTTGGGGCAGCCCCAGCAGTACTTC
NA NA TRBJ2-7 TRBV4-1 CASSLLSTGDMSYEQYF TGCGCCAGCAGCCTTCTTTCGACGGGGGATATGTCCTACGAGCAGTACTTC
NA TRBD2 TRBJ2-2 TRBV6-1 CASSGSSGRTATGELFF TGTGCCAGCAGTGGTTCTAGCGGGAGGACAGCCACCGGGGAGCTGTTTTTT
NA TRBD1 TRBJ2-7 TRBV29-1 CSVAEQGRQYEQYF TGCAGCGTTGCAGAACAGGGGCGCCAGTACGAGCAGTACTTC
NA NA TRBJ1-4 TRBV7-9 CASSLEVRGEKLFF TGTGCCAGCAGCCTAGAGGTCAGGGGTGAAAAACTGTTTTTT
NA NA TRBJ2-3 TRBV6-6 CASSYSNTQYF TGTGCCAGCAGTTACTCGAATACGCAGTATTTT
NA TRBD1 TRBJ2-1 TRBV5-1 CASKGQGYNEQFF TGCGCCAGCAAGGGACAGGGGTACAATGAGCAGTTCTTC
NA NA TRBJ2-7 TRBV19 CASNLGSSYEQYF TGTGCCAGTAACCTGGGAAGCTCCTACGAGCAGTACTTC
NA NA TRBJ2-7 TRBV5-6 CASGRQRGSYEQYF TGTGCCAGCGGTCGACAGCGCGGGTCCTACGAGCAGTACTTC
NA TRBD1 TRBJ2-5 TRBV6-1 CASSELGTGNQETQYF TGTGCCAGCAGTGAATTGGGGACAGGGAACCAAGAGACCCAGTACTTC
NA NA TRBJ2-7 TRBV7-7 CASSFHSTLAVTYEQYF TGTGCTAGCAGCTTTCATAGCACACTAGCCGTTACCTACGAGCAGTACTTC
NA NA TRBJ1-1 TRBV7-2 CASSLLSGTEAFF TGTGCCAGCAGCTTATTATCCGGCACTGAAGCTTTCTTT
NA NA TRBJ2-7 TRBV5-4 CASSLPGGGEQYF TGTGCCAGCAGCTTGCCTGGGGGTGGCGAGCAGTACTTC
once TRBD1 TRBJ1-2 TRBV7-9 CASSRDSDLYGYTF TGTGCCAGCAGCAGGGACAGCGACCTCTATGGCTACACCTTC
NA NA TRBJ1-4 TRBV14 CASSREEEGEKLFF TGTGCCAGCAGCCGTGAGGAGGAGGGTGAAAAACTGTTTTTT
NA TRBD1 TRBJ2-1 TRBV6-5 CASSTLGQRVGEQFF TGTGCCAGCAGTACCTTGGGACAGAGGGTGGGTGAGCAGTTCTTC